This T cell receptor (beta chain) was obtained from a study of T-cell memory formation after mild COVID-19. Whole-study context: There were largely donor-specific TCR clusters.

The germline gives CDR1 LGHNA, CDR2 YSLEER. V dropped 0 bases and J dropped 5 bases, with 4 bases sitting between them. This CDR3 contains 12 residues. TCR alpha and TCR beta cDNA libraries with sample barcodes and UMIs came from 5'RACE using constant-segment primers. Using its own MiXCR run on the 5' RACE reads, TCRdb lists one record per CDR3 protein. This sample yields about 130,000 distinct CDR3 sequences, of which over 15% are seen a single time; roughly 5.3% belongs to the top ten. Study findings and constraints: The study found balanced CD4/CD8 in clones contracting day 15 to 85 and a CD4+ lean in later expanders. Cross-reactive memory seemingly joined, as some responding clones were found in pre-infection memory.

In this sample, this clonotype turned up a few times. Its target is not known. The receptor's source is a man aged 18 to 29 who had mild COVID-19 (a few samples of this study predate the infection). Cell type and time point are not known. This chain joins TRBV4-3 and TRBJ1-2; the D is unclear. The sequencing sample was made of PBMCs or a T cell subset sorted from them (not recorded which). In nucleotides, the CDR3 is TGCGCCAGCAGCCAAGATACGTATGGCTACACCTTC. Protein sequence: CASSQDTYGYTF.